The present TCR beta chain was sequenced within a study of shared clonotypes between healthy human individuals. Assay used: immunoSEQ multiplex PCR; TCRdb lists only in-frame clones, some missing. This sample has roughly 2,000,000 clones; 90% to 95% occur once, and the top ten carry around 1.7%. CD8 cells classed as naive were CD45RO-negative and positively selected for CCR7, excluding terminally differentiated effector memory CD45RA+ cells. This CDR3 is 15 amino acids long. Trimming pared 4 bases from V and 4 bases from J, leaving 15 bases between. Germline V gene lookup returns CDR1 MNHEY and CDR2 SMNVEV (reference sequence).

The receptor was derived from a man aged 18 to 35 in good health. Some clones in this sample may be carry-over from other donors' samples. Specimen: naive CD8+ T cells from PBMCs. J is TRBJ2-3 and V is TRBV27, with D tentatively TRBD1 (5 bases). The CDR3 reads CASSYQGREADTQYF. Written as DNA, the CDR3 is TGTGCCAGCAGTTACCAGGGCAGGGAAGCAGATACGCAGTATTTT.